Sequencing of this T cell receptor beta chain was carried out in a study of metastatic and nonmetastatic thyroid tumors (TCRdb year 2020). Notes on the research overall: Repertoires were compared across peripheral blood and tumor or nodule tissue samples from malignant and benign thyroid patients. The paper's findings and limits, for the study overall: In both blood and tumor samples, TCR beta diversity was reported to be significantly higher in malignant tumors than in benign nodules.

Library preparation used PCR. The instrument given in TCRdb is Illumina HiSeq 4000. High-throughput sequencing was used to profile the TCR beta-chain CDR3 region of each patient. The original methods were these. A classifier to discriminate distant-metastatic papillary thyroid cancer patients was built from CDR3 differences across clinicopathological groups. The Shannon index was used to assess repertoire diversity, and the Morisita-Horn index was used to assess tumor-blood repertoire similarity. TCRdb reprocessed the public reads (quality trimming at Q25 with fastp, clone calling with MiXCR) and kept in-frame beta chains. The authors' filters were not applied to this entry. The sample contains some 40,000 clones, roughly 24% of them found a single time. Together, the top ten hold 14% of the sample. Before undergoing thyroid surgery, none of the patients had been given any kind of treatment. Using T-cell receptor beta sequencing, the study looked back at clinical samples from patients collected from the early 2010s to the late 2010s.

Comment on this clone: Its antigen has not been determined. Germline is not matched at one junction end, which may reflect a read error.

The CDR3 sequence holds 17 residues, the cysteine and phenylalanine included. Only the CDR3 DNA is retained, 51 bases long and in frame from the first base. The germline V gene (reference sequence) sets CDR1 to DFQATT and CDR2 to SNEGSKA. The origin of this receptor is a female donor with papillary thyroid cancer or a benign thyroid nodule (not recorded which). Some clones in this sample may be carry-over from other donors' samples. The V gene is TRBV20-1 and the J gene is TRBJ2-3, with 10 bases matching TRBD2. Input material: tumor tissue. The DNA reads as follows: TGCAGTGCTAGAGATGATGGGACTAGCGCCTACACAGATTCGCAGTATTTT. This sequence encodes CSARDDGTSAYTDSQYF.